The 30 T cell receptor beta chains below all came from one sample that was sequenced in a study of blood T cell repertoires in COVID-19 (dated by TCRdb to 2020 to 2022). The library was produced with the immunoSEQ multiplex PCR assay. In its TCRdb copy, this immuneACCESS table keeps in-frame sequences only and misses some clones. Where compared with another copy, unresolved V genes explain less than half of these, and the others have no known cause. This sample is represented by approximately 80,000 clones; about 86% of them were singletons. Roughly 40% of the sample comes from the top ten. The sequencing input was peripheral blood. Every receptor here comes from a man at least 80 years old with acute or convalescent COVID-19.

This chain joins TRBV6-1 and TRBJ2-1, with TRBD2 matching over 8 bases. Per the germline V gene, CDR1 is MNHNS and CDR2 is SASEGT. V dropped 1 base and J dropped 4; count of bases not matched to a gene: 6. The CDR3 is 16 amino acids. The CDR3 DNA reads TGTGCCAGCAGTGAAGAGTGGACTAGCTTTTACAATGAGCAGTTCTTC. Translated, it gives CASSEEWTSFYNEQFF.

This sequence joins TRBV5-1 and TRBJ2-1; 7 positions agree with TRBD1. Germline V gives CDR1 SGHRS, CDR2 YFSETQ. The CDR3 extends over 13 amino acids. Trimming took 4 bases from V and 5 from J; bases not matched to a gene: 3. The CDR3 region has the DNA TGCGCCAGCAGCAGGGGACAGAACAATGAGCAGTTCTTC. The encoded protein is CASSRGQNNEQFF.

The gene calls are TRBV5-1 and TRBJ2-3, with D possibly TRBD2 on 6 matching bases. V dropped 3 bases and J dropped 1 base, with 12 bases sitting between them. The CDR3 loop spans 15 amino acids. Looked up from germline, CDR1 is SGHRS and CDR2 is YFSETQ. In DNA form, the CDR3 reads TGCGCCAGCAGCTCCCAAATAGCGGGCACAGATACGCAGTATTTT. This translates into CASSSQIAGTDTQYF.

This CDR3 reads CAISEWGLATDTQYF. The DNA of the CDR3 is TGTGCCATCAGTGAGTGGGGACTAGCGACAGATACGCAGTATTTT. V usage is TRBV10-3 and J usage is TRBJ2-3; 10 bases fit TRBD2. Germline CDR1 and CDR2: ENHRY and SYGVKD. There are 15 residues in the CDR3. With V trimmed by 1 base and J by 3 bases, 1 base remained unmatched.

This chain joins TRBV7-9 and TRBJ2-3; 11 bases are a match to TRBD2. Germline V gives CDR1 SEHNR, CDR2 FQNEAQ (reference sequence). The CDR3 runs to 16 residues. Losses at the gene ends were 3 bases for V and 2 bases for J; bases not matched to a gene: 4. CDR3 nucleotides: TGTGCCAGCAGCTTTCGACTAGCGGGAAACACAGATACGCAGTATTTT. Translated, it gives CASSFRLAGNTDTQYF.

The J gene is TRBJ2-6, the V gene TRBV9, with no clear D. V lost 3 bases and J 0 bases, leaving 16 bases between the germline ends. Germline CDR1 SGDLS, CDR2 YYNGEE. CDR3 length: 18 residues. The chain's CDR3 is CASSARQSPNSGANVLTF. CDR3 in DNA: TGTGCCAGCAGCGCCCGACAATCCCCCAACTCTGGGGCCAACGTCCTGACTTTC.

The chain joins TRBV4-1 to TRBJ2-2; 15 bases agree with TRBD2. V lost 4 bases and J lost 2; bases outside the gene matches: 8. This CDR3 comprises 19 residues. Looked up from germline, CDR1 is MGHRA and CDR2 is YSYEKL. The CDR3 loop is CASSPSGTSGRINTGELFF. In nucleotides, the CDR3 is TGCGCCAGCAGCCCATCAGGGACTAGCGGGAGGATTAACACCGGGGAGCTGTTTTTT.

The gene calls are TRBV5-1 and TRBJ1-6, with D tentatively TRBD1 (5 bases). Trimming removed 4 bases from V and 4 bases from J, with 9 bases in between. The CDR3 length is 14 residues. Germline CDR1 is SGHRS and CDR2 is YFSETQ. CDR3 region: CASSEDMYNSPLHF. Here the CDR3 DNA reads TGCGCCAGCAGCGAGGACATGTATAATTCACCCCTCCACTTT.

This chain's CDR3 is CASLWDSNNYGYTF. CDR3 nucleotide sequence: TGTGCCAGCCTGTGGGACAGCAATAACTATGGCTACACCTTC. The chain has TRBV2 and TRBJ1-2; the match to TRBD1 covers 7 bases. J lost 1 base, V lost 8 bases, and 7 bases had no gene match. Germline CDR1 SNHLY, CDR2 FYNNEI. The CDR3 is 14 amino acids.

This clone was counted only a few times. The rearrangement joins TRBV9 to TRBJ1-6, with D perhaps TRBD1 (6 bases). Trimming took off 4 bases at V and 9 bases at J, with 8 bases between the two ends. The CDR3 extends over 12 amino acids. The germline CDR1 and CDR2 sequences are SGDLS and YYNGEE. The CDR3 protein is CASSSGVSPLHF. The CDR3 region has the DNA TGTGCCAGCAGCTCAGGGGTTTCACCCCTCCACTTT.

This rearrangement joins TRBV4-1 to TRBJ2-1; a weak D match, TRBD1 (6 bases). This CDR3 spans 17 amino acids. In germline, CDR1 is MGHRA, CDR2 YSYEKL. V lost 4 bases and J 1 base, leaving 17 bases between the germline ends. The CDR3 DNA sequence: TGCGCCAGCAGCCGCACCCATGCCGGGACATCCTACAATGAGCAGTTCTTC. It translates to CASSRTHAGTSYNEQFF.

The sample holds a few counts of this clone. The V and J genes are TRBV6-2 or TRBV6-3 and TRBJ1-5; 9 positions match TRBD1. The CDR3 is made up of 16 amino acids. Germline loops: CDR1 MNHEY, CDR2 SVGEGT. Losses at the gene ends were 0 bases for V and 7 bases for J; bases not matched to a gene: 7. The CDR3, as DNA: TGTGCCAGCAGTTACTCGTACAGGGGGCATGGCCAGCCCCAGCATTTT. Protein sequence: CASSYSYRGHGQPQHF.

The chain employs TRBV5-1 and TRBJ2-5; D possibly corresponds to TRBD2 (5 bases). With 1 base removed from V and 4 bases from J, the gap between germline ends came to 14 bases. Germline V gene lookup returns CDR1 SGHRS and CDR2 YFSETQ. CDR3 length: 15 amino acids. The CDR3: CASSLQTGIVETQYF. DNA of the CDR3: TGCGCCAGCAGCTTGCAGACGGGAATAGTAGAGACCCAGTACTTC. The full variable domain, with the rest looked up from reference TRBV5-1 and TRBJ2-5, is KAGVTQTPRYLIKTRGQQVTLSCSPISGHRSVSWYQQTPGQGLQFLFEYFSETQRNKGNFPGRFSGRQFSNSRSEMNVSTLELGDSALYLCASSLQTGIVETQYFGPGTRLLVL.

The chain links TRBV18 to TRBJ1-1, with D perhaps TRBD1 (5 bases). CDR3 size: 18 residues. Germline values: CDR1 KGHSH, CDR2 LQKENI. Trimming removed 2 bases from V and 1 base from J, with 20 bases in between. The CDR3 DNA is TGTGCCAGCTCACCAGAAATACTGGGGGAGGGATCGAACACTGAAGCTTTCTTT. The encoded protein is CASSPEILGEGSNTEAFF.

This rearrangement joins TRBV6-5 to TRBJ2-2; D gene uncertain. CDR3 size: 14 residues. Trimming removed 7 bases at V and 2 bases at J, with 11 bases between. Germline values: CDR1 MNHEY, CDR2 SVGAGI. The CDR3 loop is CASNVGPNTGELFF. The CDR3 nucleotides are TGTGCCAGCAATGTGGGCCCAAACACCGGGGAGCTGTTTTTT.

This clone was found a few times. This chain links TRBV11-2 with TRBJ2-2, with D tentatively TRBD1 (6 bases). This CDR3 has 17 amino acids. Germline V gene data show CDR1 as SGHAT and CDR2 as FQNNGV. V was pared by 3 bases and J by 0 bases, with 14 bases between. Here the CDR3 DNA reads TGTGCCAGCAGCTTCACCTCCGGGACACCGAACACCGGGGAGCTGTTTTTT. It codes for CASSFTSGTPNTGELFF.

The chain has TRBV30 and TRBJ2-6; 9 bases match TRBD1. The CDR3 extends over 15 amino acids. Germline V gene sequence: CDR1 GTSNPN, CDR2 SVGIG (reference sequence). V trimming: 5 bases; J trimming: 0 bases; junction bases outside the gene matches: 2. The CDR3 sequence is CAWGQGSSGANVLTF. CDR3 sequence (DNA): TGTGCCTGGGGACAGGGGAGCTCTGGGGCCAACGTCCTGACTTTC. Full variable domain (missing parts from reference TRBV30 and TRBJ2-6): SQTIHQWPATLVQPVGSPLSLECTVEGTSNPNLYWYRQAAGRGLQLLFYSVGIGQISSEVPQNLSASRPQDRQFILSSKKLLLSDSGFYLCAWGQGSSGANVLTFGAGSRLTVL.

This chain connects TRBV11-1 to TRBJ2-7, with D maybe TRBD1 (5 bases). Germline V CDR1 and CDR2: SGHAT, FQDESV (reference sequence). The CDR3 has 13 residues. The germline V and J ends were trimmed by 5 bases and 2 bases, with 10 bases remaining between them. This CDR3 is CASSRQSTYEQYF. The CDR3 DNA is TGTGCCAGCAGCCGACAGAGTACCTACGAGCAGTACTTC.

This sequence joins TRBV14 and TRBJ1-1; 7 nucleotides align to TRBD1. V shed 5 bases and J 0 bases; nucleotides not matched to a gene: 3. This CDR3 is 14 amino acids long. CDR1 SGHDN and CDR2 FVKESK come from the germline V gene. The CDR3: CASSRGQLNTEAFF. CDR3 nucleotides: TGTGCCAGCAGCAGGGGACAGTTGAACACTGAAGCTTTCTTT.

This clone was recorded a few times. The gene calls are TRBV5-4 and TRBJ1-1, with 8 bases identical to TRBD1. The germline V gene encodes CDR1 SGHNT and CDR2 YYREEE (reference sequence). V lost 0 bases, J lost 4 bases, and 5 bases stayed unmatched. The CDR3 is 15 residues long. The CDR3 region is CASSLGAGGFTEAFF. In nucleotides, the CDR3 is TGTGCCAGCAGCTTGGGGGCAGGGGGCTTCACTGAAGCTTTCTTT. Looking up the rest from reference TRBV5-4 and TRBJ1-1 gives the full variable domain: ETGVTQSPTHLIKTRGQQVTLRCSSQSGHNTVSWYQQALGQGPQFIFQYYREEENGRGNFPPRFSGLQFPNYSSELNVNALELDDSALYLCASSLGAGGFTEAFFGQGTRLTVV.

The CDR3 bases are TGTGCCAGTAGTCGGGGGCTAGCGGGAGTAAACACCGGGGAGCTGTTTTTT. This codes for CASSRGLAGVNTGELFF. The rearrangement joins TRBV19 to TRBJ2-2; 10 bases match TRBD2. CDR1 and CDR2 (germline): LNHDA, SQIVND (reference sequence). Trimming at V came to 5 bases and at J to 2 bases, leaving 8 bases not matched to a gene. The CDR3 has 17 residues.

V gene TRBV7-9 combines with J gene TRBJ1-6; 12 bases match TRBD1. CDR3 length: 17 amino acids. CDR1 and CDR2 from the germline V gene are SEHNR and FQNEAQ (reference sequence). Trimming removed 3 bases from V and 8 bases from J; junction bases left unmatched: 8. The CDR3 DNA sequence: TGTGCCAGCAGCTTCGGGACAGGGGGCGGTTTCTATTCACCCCTCCACTTT. The encoded protein is CASSFGTGGGFYSPLHF.

This clone appeared a few times. This rearrangement joins TRBV28 to TRBJ1-2; unclear D gene. The V end was cut by 6 bases, the J end by 6 bases, with 14 bases between. The CDR3 covers 13 residues. CDR1 and CDR2 (germline): MDHEN, SYDVKM. CDR3 in DNA: TGTGCCAGCAGCTATCTCCCCGAGGATGGCTACACCTTC. Protein product: CASSYLPEDGYTF.

This chain uses TRBV11-2 with TRBJ2-7; TRBD2 is a possible D gene (6 bases). CDR3 length equals 14 residues. Per germline, CDR1 SGHAT and CDR2 FQNNGV. V gave up 1 base and J gave up 7 bases, with 14 bases separating them. The CDR3, as DNA: TGTGCCAGCAGCTTAGGATCGTCCCGGGGGGAGCAGTACTTC. Protein sequence: CASSLGSSRGEQYF.

J is TRBJ1-4 and V is TRBV19; 9 bases fit TRBD1. The CDR3 is made up of 15 amino acids. The V and J ends lost 3 bases and 12 bases, in that order; junction bases with no gene match: 11. Germline lookup yields CDR1 LNHDA and CDR2 SQIVND (reference sequence). The CDR3: CASSMPGQGLAELFF. The CDR3 DNA is TGTGCCAGTAGTATGCCGGGACAGGGACTCGCGGAACTGTTTTTT.

This clone was seen a handful of times. The chain couples TRBV5-1 to TRBJ2-7, with 7 bases fitting TRBD2. Germline V gene sequence: CDR1 SGHRS, CDR2 YFSETQ. J gave up 2 bases and V 6 bases, and 11 bases lay outside the gene matches. This CDR3 comprises 15 residues. CDR3 DNA sequence: TGCGCCAGCAAACTGCAGAAGGGAGGGACCTACGAGCAGTACTTC. Its protein is CASKLQKGGTYEQYF. Full variable domain (outside the CDR3, taken from reference TRBV5-1 and TRBJ2-7): KAGVTQTPRYLIKTRGQQVTLSCSPISGHRSVSWYQQTPGQGLQFLFEYFSETQRNKGNFPGRFSGRQFSNSRSEMNVSTLELGDSALYLCASKLQKGGTYEQYFGPGTRLTVT.

The CDR3 region has the DNA TGTGCCTGGAGGGGGGCGGGAGGGCCCTACGAGCAGTACTTC. It codes for CAWRGAGGPYEQYF. The V call is TRBV30, the J call TRBJ2-7, with 9 bases identical to TRBD2. With 3 bases clipped from V and 2 bases from J, the junction kept 5 bases outside the gene matches. Per germline, CDR1 GTSNPN and CDR2 SVGIG (reference sequence). The CDR3 spans 14 residues.

The rearrangement uses TRBV4-1 and TRBJ1-1; 7 nucleotides match TRBD1. Germline V CDR1 and CDR2: MGHRA, YSYEKL. Trimming at V came to 4 bases and at J to 6 bases, leaving 17 bases not matched to a gene. The CDR3 totals 17 residues. The CDR3 DNA is TGCGCCAGCAGCCTGACAGGGTACGGGCCATGGGGCCCTGAAGCTTTCTTT. The encoded protein is CASSLTGYGPWGPEAFF.

This clone was found a few times. J is TRBJ1-6 and V is TRBV5-4, with D possibly TRBD1 on 5 matching bases. This CDR3 comprises 17 residues. V gave up 0 bases and J gave up 0 bases, with 10 bases separating them. From germline, CDR1 is SGHNT and CDR2 YYREEE (reference sequence). Here the CDR3 reads CASSLDGATSYNSPLHF. In DNA, the CDR3 is TGTGCCAGCAGCTTGGATGGGGCGACCTCCTATAATTCACCCCTCCACTTT. Complete variable domain (other parts from reference TRBV5-4 and TRBJ1-6): ETGVTQSPTHLIKTRGQQVTLRCSSQSGHNTVSWYQQALGQGPQFIFQYYREEENGRGNFPPRFSGLQFPNYSSELNVNALELDDSALYLCASSLDGATSYNSPLHFGNGTRLTVT.

V usage is TRBV18 and J usage is TRBJ2-7, with 8 bases lining up with TRBD1. CDR1 is KGHSH, CDR2 LQKENI, per germline. With 6 bases clipped from V and 5 bases from J, the junction kept 9 bases outside the gene matches. The CDR3 has 14 amino acids. The CDR3 loop reads CASSSRTGLHEQYF. The CDR3, as DNA: TGTGCCAGCTCTTCGCGGACAGGGCTCCACGAGCAGTACTTC.